This passage covers 11 T cell receptor beta chains from one sample sequenced in a study of T cell changes during pregnancy in multiple sclerosis. Only in-frame clones appear in the TCRdb table, and some are missing; sequencing was by immunoSEQ multiplex PCR. The sample records under 120,000 clones, 91% being singletons. The specimen was peripheral blood, collected after pregnancy. Receptors were obtained from a female donor with multiple sclerosis, enrolled in a pregnancy study.

The chain has TRBV6-4 and TRBJ2-1; 12 bases align to TRBD2. The CDR3 consists of 15 residues. The V and J ends lost 3 bases and 6 bases, in that order; junction bases with no gene match: 3. Germline V gene lookup returns CDR1 MRHNA and CDR2 SNTAGT. The CDR3 loop reads CASSELAGGFNEQFF. The CDR3 region has the DNA TGTGCCAGCAGTGAACTAGCGGGGGGTTTCAATGAGCAGTTCTTC.

This clone was observed a handful of times. The chain couples TRBV6-6 to TRBJ2-7, with 11 nucleotides matching TRBD1. V lost 6 bases to trimming and J lost 4 bases; unmatched junction nucleotides: 8. The germline gives CDR1 MNHNY, CDR2 SVGAGI (reference sequence). There are 15 residues in the CDR3. DNA for the CDR3: TGTGCCAGCAGCCCCAGCGGGACAGGGGGTTACGAGCAGTACTTC. Protein sequence: CASSPSGTGGYEQYF.

J is TRBJ1-2 and V is TRBV19; D might be TRBD1 (6 bases). V shed 4 bases and J shed 3 bases, with 18 bases lying between them. CDR1 and CDR2 (germline): LNHDA, SQIVND (reference sequence). The CDR3 loop spans 16 amino acids. The CDR3 nucleotides are TGTGCCAGTAGTAGACGACAGGACTCCCCCGACTATGGCTACACCTTC. Residues: CASSRRQDSPDYGYTF.

The rearrangement links TRBV6-5 to TRBJ2-7, with D uncertain. The CDR3 has 13 amino acids. Germline V CDR1 and CDR2: MNHEY, SVGAGI. V was pared by 11 bases and J by 1 base, with 15 bases between. CDR3 in DNA: TGTGCCGTCGCGATCCCCGGGTCCTACGAGCAGTACTTC. Its translation: CAVAIPGSYEQYF.

This chain connects TRBV6-1 to TRBJ2-7; TRBD1 agrees at 7 bases. This CDR3 spans 16 amino acids. The V segment lost 4 bases and the J segment 0 bases; nucleotides outside the gene matches: 9. Germline V gene sequence: CDR1 MNHNS, CDR2 SASEGT. The CDR3 bases are TGTGCCAGCAGTGTAGCCACAGGGGAAGGCTCCTACGAGCAGTACTTC. Its translation: CASSVATGEGSYEQYF.

The genes are TRBV5-1 and TRBJ2-7; TRBD1 is a possible D gene (6 bases). With 5 bases removed from V and 3 bases from J, the gap between germline ends came to 15 bases. Per the germline V gene, CDR1 is SGHRS and CDR2 is YFSETQ. The CDR3 runs 14 residues. The CDR3 DNA reads TGCGCCAGCAGATACGGGACAATCGACTACGAGCAGTACTTC. Translation gives CASRYGTIDYEQYF.

This clone was detected only a few times. The chain employs TRBV7-8 and TRBJ1-5; D remains ambiguous. Germline V gene lookup returns CDR1 SGHVS and CDR2 FQNEAQ. CDR3 length equals 13 residues. Trimming removed 4 bases at V and 4 bases at J, with 8 bases between. CDR3 sequence (DNA): TGTGCCAGCAGCTCGACAACTAATCAGCCCCAGCATTTT. Residues: CASSSTTNQPQHF.

The chain joins TRBV6-5 to TRBJ2-7; a weak D match, TRBD2 (5 bases). This CDR3 is built from 15 residues. Germline V gene sequence: CDR1 MNHEY, CDR2 SVGAGI. V lost 2 bases and J 0 bases, leaving 11 bases between the germline ends. The CDR3 loop is CASSYEQRASYEQYF. DNA for the CDR3: TGTGCCAGCAGTTACGAACAGAGGGCCTCCTACGAGCAGTACTTC.

J is TRBJ2-7 and V is TRBV7-9; 12 nucleotides match TRBD2. Germline lookup yields CDR1 SEHNR and CDR2 FQNEAQ (reference sequence). This CDR3 has 18 residues. With 0 bases clipped from V and 0 bases from J, the junction kept 6 bases outside the gene matches. CDR3 nucleotides: TGTGCCAGCAGCTTAGCTGGGACTAGCGGGCAGAGCTCCTACGAGCAGTACTTC. Translated: CASSLAGTSGQSSYEQYF.

The chain has TRBV14 and TRBJ2-4; D remains unclear. The CDR3 consists of 16 residues. CDR1 and CDR2 from the germline V gene are SGHDN and FVKESK. V was clipped by 1 base and J by 1 base, with 11 bases between them. CDR3 loop: CASSQGPISAKNIQYF. The CDR3 DNA reads TGTGCCAGCAGCCAAGGGCCAATTTCGGCCAAAAACATTCAGTACTTC.

This clone was seen a few times. This chain uses TRBV30 with TRBJ1-6, with 7 bases lining up with TRBD1. Germline-derived CDR1 and CDR2 are GTSNPN and SVGIG (reference sequence). Unmatched junction bases numbered 12, after V lost 1 base and J lost 0 bases. This CDR3 has 19 amino acids. The CDR3 DNA is TGTGCCTGGAGTGCCGGACACGGGACAGCGAGCTCCTATAATTCACCCCTCCACTTT. Protein product: CAWSAGHGTASSYNSPLHF.